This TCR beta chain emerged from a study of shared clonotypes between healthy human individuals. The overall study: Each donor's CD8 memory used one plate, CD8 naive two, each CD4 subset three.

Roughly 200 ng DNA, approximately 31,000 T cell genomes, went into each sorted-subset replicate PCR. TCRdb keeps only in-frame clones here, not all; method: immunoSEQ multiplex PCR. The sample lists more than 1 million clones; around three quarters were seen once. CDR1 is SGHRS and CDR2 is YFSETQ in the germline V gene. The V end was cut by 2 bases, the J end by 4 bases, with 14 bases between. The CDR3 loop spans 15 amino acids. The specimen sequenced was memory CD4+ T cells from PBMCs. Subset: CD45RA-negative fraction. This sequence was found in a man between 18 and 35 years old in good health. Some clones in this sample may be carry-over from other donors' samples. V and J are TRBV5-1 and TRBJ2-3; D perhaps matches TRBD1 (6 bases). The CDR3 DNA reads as TGCGCCAGCAGCTTCGGGGCAGGGGCCGCAGATACGCAGTATTTT. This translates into CASSFGAGAADTQYF.